Listed below are T cell receptor beta chains from one sample, sequenced in a study of T cells in Graves' hyperthyroidism and ophthalmopathy. TCRdb reprocessed the multiplex PCR reads via MiXCR and lists one record per CDR3 protein. The sample shows approximately 600,000 distinct CDR3 sequences, approximately 13% of them seen only once. The sample comprised blood. Source of these receptors: a woman aged 30 to 39 with Graves' hyperthyroidism that later progressed to Graves' ophthalmopathy. The CDR3 runs from the conserved cysteine through the conserved F or W. The D gene is left open where the match is weak. A row's size may be missing; if present it is once, few, many or a size class.

D gene: TRBD2
V gene: TRBV20-1
clone size: .
J gene: TRBJ2-1
CDR3 protein: CSARDRASGRKEQFF
CDR3 DNA: TGCAGTGCTAGAGATCGGGCTAGCGGGAGAAAAGAGCAGTTCTTC

D gene: .
V gene: TRBV2
clone size: many
J gene: TRBJ2-7
CDR3 protein: CASSEERNEQYF
CDR3 DNA: TGTGCCAGCAGTGAGGAACGGAACGAGCAGTACTTC

D gene: .
V gene: TRBV2
clone size: .
J gene: TRBJ2-2
CDR3 protein: CASSGLGAYTGELFF
CDR3 DNA: TGTGCCAGCAGTGGACTCGGGGCTTACACCGGGGAGCTGTTTTTT

D gene: TRBD2
V gene: TRBV7-3
clone size: many
J gene: TRBJ2-1
CDR3 protein: CASSHAGGPFSYNEQFF
CDR3 DNA: TGTGCCAGCAGCCATGCGGGAGGGCCTTTTTCCTACAATGAGCAGTTCTTC

D gene: .
V gene: TRBV11-2
clone size: .
J gene: TRBJ2-1
CDR3 protein: CASSLFRDGNEQFF
CDR3 DNA: TGTGCCAGCAGCTTATTCAGGGACGGAAATGAGCAGTTCTTC

D gene: TRBD2
V gene: TRBV19
clone size: many
J gene: TRBJ2-2
CDR3 protein: CASTSGREYTGELFF
CDR3 DNA: TGTGCCAGTACATCAGGGCGGGAGTACACCGGGGAGCTGTTTTTT

D gene: TRBD2
V gene: TRBV27
clone size: many
J gene: TRBJ2-7
CDR3 protein: CASSPWGGGGYEQYF
CDR3 DNA: TGTGCCAGCAGTCCTTGGGGGGGGGGTGGATACGAGCAGTACTTC

D gene: .
V gene: TRBV28
clone size: many
J gene: TRBJ1-1
CDR3 protein: CASSLSPANLNTEAFF
CDR3 DNA: TGTGCCAGCAGTTTATCCCCAGCAAATCTGAACACTGAAGCTTTCTTT

D gene: .
V gene: TRBV11-2
clone size: many
J gene: TRBJ1-2
CDR3 protein: CASNRLGSGIYGYTF
CDR3 DNA: TGTGCCAGCAACCGACTGGGGTCAGGGATATATGGCTACACCTTC

D gene: .
V gene: TRBV29-1
clone size: many
J gene: TRBJ2-5
CDR3 protein: CSVVLPPGTETQYF
CDR3 DNA: TGCAGCGTTGTTCTACCGCCCGGTACCGAGACCCAGTACTTC

D gene: .
V gene: TRBV20-1
clone size: few
J gene: TRBJ2-1
CDR3 protein: CSARDPSDSYNEQFF
CDR3 DNA: TGCAGTGCTAGAGATCCTAGCGACTCCTACAATGAGCAGTTCTTC

D gene: TRBD2
V gene: TRBV7-2
clone size: many
J gene: TRBJ2-3
CDR3 protein: CASSPRTSGPDTQYF
CDR3 DNA: TGTGCCAGCAGCCCCCGGACTAGCGGCCCAGATACGCAGTATTTT

D gene: TRBD2
V gene: TRBV20-1
clone size: .
J gene: TRBJ2-1
CDR3 protein: CSAQVMTSGTYNEQFF
CDR3 DNA: TGCAGTGCCCAAGTTATGACTAGCGGGACCTACAATGAGCAGTTCTTC

D gene: TRBD1
V gene: TRBV4-3
clone size: .
J gene: TRBJ2-1
CDR3 protein: CASSQLPGQGLDGNEQFF
CDR3 DNA: TGCGCCAGCAGCCAATTACCGGGACAGGGGTTGGATGGCAATGAGCAGTTCTTC

D gene: TRBD1
V gene: TRBV20-1
clone size: few
J gene: TRBJ2-5
CDR3 protein: CSAREGTGRETQYF
CDR3 DNA: TGCAGTGCTAGAGAAGGGACAGGGAGAGAGACCCAGTACTTC

D gene: .
V gene: TRBV20-1
clone size: .
J gene: TRBJ2-7
CDR3 protein: CSARDPRDMGDYHEQYF
CDR3 DNA: TGCAGTGCTAGAGACCCCAGGGACATGGGGGACTACCACGAGCAGTACTTC

D gene: TRBD2
V gene: TRBV19
clone size: many
J gene: TRBJ2-4
CDR3 protein: CASSTDLAGPAGIQYF
CDR3 DNA: TGTGCCAGTAGTACCGACCTAGCGGGCCCCGCGGGAATTCAGTACTTC

D gene: TRBD1
V gene: TRBV6-1
clone size: many
J gene: TRBJ2-7
CDR3 protein: CASSSNGQGSYEQYF
CDR3 DNA: TGTGCCAGCAGTAGTAACGGACAGGGGTCCTACGAGCAGTACTTC

D gene: TRBD2
V gene: TRBV3-1
clone size: many
J gene: TRBJ2-7
CDR3 protein: CASTLSGRRSYEQYF
CDR3 DNA: TGTGCCAGCACGTTGAGCGGGAGACGGTCCTACGAGCAGTACTTC

D gene: TRBD2
V gene: TRBV6-2/TRBV6-3
clone size: many
J gene: TRBJ2-7
CDR3 protein: CASGETSPYEQYF
CDR3 DNA: TGTGCCAGCGGAGAGACTAGCCCCTACGAGCAGTACTTC

D gene: .
V gene: TRBV6-1
clone size: few
J gene: TRBJ1-2
CDR3 protein: CASRRTTRVSGYTF
CDR3 DNA: TGTGCCAGCAGGAGAACCACGAGGGTGTCTGGCTACACCTTC

D gene: TRBD1
V gene: TRBV4-2
clone size: few
J gene: TRBJ1-6
CDR3 protein: CAGSPVGQAENSPLHF
CDR3 DNA: TGTGCCGGCAGCCCCGTCGGACAGGCGGAGAATTCACCCCTCCACTTT

D gene: TRBD2
V gene: TRBV20-1
clone size: .
J gene: TRBJ2-2
CDR3 protein: CSARPSGIMCGSGELFF
CDR3 DNA: TGCAGTGCCCGTCCTAGCGGTATCATGTGCGGCTCCGGGGAGCTGTTTTTT

D gene: TRBD2
V gene: TRBV28
clone size: many
J gene: TRBJ2-7
CDR3 protein: CASSLWGPSGRYEQYF
CDR3 DNA: TGTGCCAGCAGTTTATGGGGGCCTAGCGGGAGATACGAGCAGTACTTC

D gene: TRBD2
V gene: TRBV7-9
clone size: many
J gene: TRBJ2-1
CDR3 protein: CASSSSSGGWNEQFF
CDR3 DNA: TGTGCCAGCAGCTCCTCTAGCGGGGGTTGGAATGAGCAGTTCTTC

D gene: .
V gene: TRBV2
clone size: many
J gene: TRBJ1-5
CDR3 protein: CASSEGNRQPQHF
CDR3 DNA: TGTGCCAGCAGTGAAGGGAATAGACAGCCCCAGCATTTT

D gene: .
V gene: TRBV27
clone size: many
J gene: TRBJ1-2
CDR3 protein: CASSLGQTEIYGYTF
CDR3 DNA: TGTGCCAGCAGCCTAGGACAGACAGAAATCTATGGCTACACCTTC

D gene: .
V gene: TRBV12-3/TRBV12-4
clone size: many
J gene: TRBJ1-4
CDR3 protein: CASSLIQGGINEKLFF
CDR3 DNA: TGTGCCAGCAGTTTAATCCAGGGAGGGATTAATGAAAAACTGTTTTTT

D gene: TRBD2
V gene: TRBV20-1
clone size: many
J gene: TRBJ2-1
CDR3 protein: CSARDYPEQFF
CDR3 DNA: TGCAGTGCTCGGGACTATCCTGAGCAGTTCTTC

D gene: TRBD2
V gene: TRBV30
clone size: few
J gene: TRBJ2-7
CDR3 protein: CAWNPGTGGPREQYF
CDR3 DNA: TGTGCCTGGAACCCAGGAACGGGAGGGCCTAGAGAGCAGTACTTC

D gene: .
V gene: TRBV4-1
clone size: once
J gene: TRBJ1-2
CDR3 protein: CASSQDGENYGYTF
CDR3 DNA: TGCGCCAGCAGCCAAGACGGGGAGAACTATGGCTACACCTTC

D gene: TRBD2
V gene: TRBV7-9
clone size: .
J gene: TRBJ2-2
CDR3 protein: CASSPTSGTGELFF
CDR3 DNA: TGTGCCAGCAGCCCGACTAGCGGAACCGGGGAGCTGTTTTTT

D gene: .
V gene: TRBV25-1
clone size: .
J gene: TRBJ2-5
CDR3 protein: CASSGRQVQETKYF
CDR3 DNA: TGTGCCAGCAGTGGTAGACAGGTCCAAGAGACCAAGTACTTC

D gene: TRBD1
V gene: TRBV20-1
clone size: many
J gene: TRBJ2-7
CDR3 protein: CSARDRTYEQYF
CDR3 DNA: TGCAGTGCTAGGGACAGGACCTACGAGCAGTACTTC

D gene: .
V gene: TRBV5-4
clone size: many
J gene: TRBJ2-5
CDR3 protein: CASSTRDPETQYF
CDR3 DNA: TGTGCCAGCAGCACCCGGGACCCAGAGACCCAGTACTTC

D gene: .
V gene: TRBV10-3
clone size: many
J gene: TRBJ1-1
CDR3 protein: CAISVEGNTEAFF
CDR3 DNA: TGTGCCATCAGTGTAGAAGGGAACACTGAAGCTTTCTTT

D gene: TRBD1
V gene: TRBV24-1
clone size: many
J gene: TRBJ1-5
CDR3 protein: CATSATGYNQPQHF
CDR3 DNA: TGTGCCACCAGTGCGACAGGGTACAATCAGCCCCAGCATTTT

D gene: TRBD1
V gene: TRBV28
clone size: many
J gene: TRBJ1-4
CDR3 protein: CASSWGQGGEKLFF
CDR3 DNA: TGTGCCAGCAGTTGGGGCCAGGGGGGTGAAAAACTGTTTTTT

D gene: .
V gene: TRBV10-3
clone size: few
J gene: TRBJ1-5
CDR3 protein: CAISGGDVGYQPQHF
CDR3 DNA: TGTGCCATCAGTGGGGGAGACGTCGGGTATCAGCCCCAGCATTTT

D gene: .
V gene: TRBV10-3
clone size: many
J gene: TRBJ1-1
CDR3 protein: CAISVSQGGAEAFF
CDR3 DNA: TGTGCCATCAGTGTTTCCCAGGGAGGGGCTGAAGCTTTCTTT

D gene: .
V gene: TRBV28
clone size: many
J gene: TRBJ1-2
CDR3 protein: CASSPTANYGYTF
CDR3 DNA: TGTGCCAGCAGTCCAACAGCTAACTATGGCTACACCTTC

D gene: TRBD2
V gene: TRBV20-1
clone size: many
J gene: TRBJ2-1
CDR3 protein: CSARPSGRIDEQFF
CDR3 DNA: TGCAGTGCTAGGCCTAGCGGGAGGATCGATGAGCAGTTCTTC

D gene: .
V gene: TRBV30
clone size: .
J gene: TRBJ1-1
CDR3 protein: CAWTLARTAPRCTEAFF
CDR3 DNA: TGTGCCTGGACATTAGCCCGGACAGCCCCTCGTTGTACTGAAGCTTTCTTT

D gene: TRBD2
V gene: TRBV18
clone size: many
J gene: TRBJ2-1
CDR3 protein: CASSGAGVGNEQFF
CDR3 DNA: TGTGCCAGCTCAGGTGCGGGAGTCGGCAATGAGCAGTTCTTC

D gene: TRBD2
V gene: TRBV7-9
clone size: few
J gene: TRBJ2-7
CDR3 protein: CASSLLAGVSEQYF
CDR3 DNA: TGTGCCAGCAGCTTACTAGCGGGAGTGAGTGAGCAGTACTTC

D gene: TRBD2
V gene: TRBV19
clone size: many
J gene: TRBJ2-1
CDR3 protein: CASSTPGLAGGPYNEQFF
CDR3 DNA: TGTGCCAGTAGTACGCCGGGGCTAGCGGGAGGGCCCTACAATGAGCAGTTCTTC

D gene: TRBD1
V gene: TRBV20-1
clone size: many
J gene: TRBJ2-3
CDR3 protein: CSARVGGTGWADTQYF
CDR3 DNA: TGCAGTGCTAGAGTGGGGGGGACAGGGTGGGCAGATACGCAGTATTTT

D gene: .
V gene: TRBV6-1
clone size: many
J gene: TRBJ1-3
CDR3 protein: CASSEDSLRNTIYF
CDR3 DNA: TGTGCCAGCAGTGAAGACAGTCTCCGAAACACCATATATTTT

D gene: TRBD2
V gene: TRBV20-1
clone size: .
J gene: TRBJ2-7
CDR3 protein: CSAIGTSRTYEQYF
CDR3 DNA: TGCAGTGCTATTGGGACTAGTCGAACCTACGAGCAGTACTTC

D gene: TRBD2
V gene: TRBV10-1
clone size: many
J gene: TRBJ2-1
CDR3 protein: CASSEQTSGTTNEQFF
CDR3 DNA: TGCGCCAGCAGTGAACAGACTAGCGGGACCACCAATGAGCAGTTCTTC

D gene: TRBD2
V gene: TRBV20-1
clone size: many
J gene: TRBJ2-7
CDR3 protein: CSARRSGTSGNYEQYF
CDR3 DNA: TGCAGTGCTAGGCGCAGTGGGACTAGCGGCAACTACGAGCAGTACTTC

D gene: .
V gene: TRBV3-1
clone size: .
J gene: TRBJ2-7
CDR3 protein: CARKQEGALYEHYF
CDR3 DNA: TGTGCCAGGAAGCAGGAAGGGGCCCTCTACGAGCACTACTTC

D gene: TRBD1
V gene: TRBV18
clone size: many
J gene: TRBJ1-1
CDR3 protein: CASSLDRGAAFF
CDR3 DNA: TGTGCCAGCTCACTCGACAGGGGCGCAGCTTTCTTT

D gene: TRBD1
V gene: TRBV12-3/TRBV12-4
clone size: many
J gene: TRBJ2-1
CDR3 protein: CASILDRGSIEQFF
CDR3 DNA: TGTGCCAGCATCCTGGACAGGGGGTCGATTGAGCAGTTCTTC

D gene: TRBD1
V gene: TRBV19
clone size: few
J gene: TRBJ2-1
CDR3 protein: CASRLQGYNEQFF
CDR3 DNA: TGTGCCAGTAGGCTACAGGGGTACAATGAGCAGTTCTTC